This TCR beta chain emerged from a study of beta chain features in type 1 diabetes. Study in general: Across the samples, roughly 98 million sorted cells were examined in total. The study, taken as a whole, reports: The similarity of naive, central memory and Treg TCRB repertoires appeared greater among patients than among healthy donors.

As regards this clone: Its antigen is unknown.

V gave up 8 bases and J gave up 1 base, with 9 bases separating them. Germline loops: CDR1 MNHEY, CDR2 SMNVEV (reference sequence). This CDR3 contains 13 residues. Reverse transcribing all isolated RNA meant expressed TCRB transcripts were sequenced. Profiling relied on immunoSEQ multiplex PCR, and the TCRdb table lists in-frame clones only, not all of them. The sample has hundreds of thousands of clones; roughly 12% are singletons. The source is a man between 18 and 35 years old in good health. Specimen: naive CD4+ T cells from blood. V is TRBV27 and J is TRBJ1-5; TRBD1 is a possible D gene (5 bases). The CDR3 DNA sequence: TGTGCCAGCGGCAGACAGAGCAATCAGCCCCAGCATTTT. Translating it yields CASGRQSNQPQHF.